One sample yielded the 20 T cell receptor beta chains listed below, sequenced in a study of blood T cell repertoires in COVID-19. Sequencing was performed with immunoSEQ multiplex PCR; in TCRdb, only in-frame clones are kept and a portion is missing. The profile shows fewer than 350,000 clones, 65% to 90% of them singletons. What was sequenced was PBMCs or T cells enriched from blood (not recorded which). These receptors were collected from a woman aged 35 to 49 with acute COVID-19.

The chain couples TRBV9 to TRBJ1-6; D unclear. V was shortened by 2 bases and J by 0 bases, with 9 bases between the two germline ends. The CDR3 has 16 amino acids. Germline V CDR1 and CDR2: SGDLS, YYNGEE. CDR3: CASSVGPSSYNSPLHF. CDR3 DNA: TGTGCCAGCAGCGTTGGGCCAAGCTCCTATAATTCACCCCTCCACTTT. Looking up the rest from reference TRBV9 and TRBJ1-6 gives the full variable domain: DSGVTQTPKHLITATGQRVTLRCSPRSGDLSVYWYQQSLDQGLQFLIQYYNGEERAKGNILERFSAQQFPDLHSELNLSSLELGDSALYFCASSVGPSSYNSPLHFGNGTRLTVT.

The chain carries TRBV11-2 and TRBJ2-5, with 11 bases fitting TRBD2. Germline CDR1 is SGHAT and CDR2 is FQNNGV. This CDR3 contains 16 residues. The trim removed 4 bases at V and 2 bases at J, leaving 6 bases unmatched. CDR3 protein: CASSWSSGGKQETQYF. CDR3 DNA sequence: TGTGCCAGCAGCTGGTCTAGCGGGGGGAAACAAGAGACCCAGTACTTC.

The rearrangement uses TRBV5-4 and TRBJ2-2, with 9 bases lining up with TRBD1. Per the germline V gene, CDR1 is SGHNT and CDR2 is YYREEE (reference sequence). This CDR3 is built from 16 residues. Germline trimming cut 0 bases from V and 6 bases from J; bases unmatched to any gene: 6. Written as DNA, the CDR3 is TGTGCCAGCAGCTTGGCGTCGGGACAGGGAGCCGGGGAGCTGTTTTTT. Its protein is CASSLASGQGAGELFF.

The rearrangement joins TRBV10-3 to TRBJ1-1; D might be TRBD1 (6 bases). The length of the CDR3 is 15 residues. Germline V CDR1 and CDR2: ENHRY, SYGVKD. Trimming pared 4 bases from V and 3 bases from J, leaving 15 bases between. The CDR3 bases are TGTGCCATCAGTGCACGAGGGGGGGCGGACACTGAAGCTTTCTTT. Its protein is CAISARGGADTEAFF.

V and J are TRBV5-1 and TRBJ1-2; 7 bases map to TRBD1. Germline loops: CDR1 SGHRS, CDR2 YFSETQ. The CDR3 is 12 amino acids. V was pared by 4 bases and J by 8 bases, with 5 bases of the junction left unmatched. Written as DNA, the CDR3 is TGCGCCAGCAGCATCGGGACAGCCGGCTACACCTTC. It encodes CASSIGTAGYTF.

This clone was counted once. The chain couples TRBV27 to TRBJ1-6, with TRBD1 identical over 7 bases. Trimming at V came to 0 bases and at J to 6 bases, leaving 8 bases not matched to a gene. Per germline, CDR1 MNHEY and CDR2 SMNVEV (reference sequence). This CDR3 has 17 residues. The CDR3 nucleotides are TGTGCCAGCAGTTTATCATTTACTGGGACAGTTAATTCACCCCTCCACTTT. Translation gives CASSLSFTGTVNSPLHF.

CDR3 bases: TGTGCCAGCAGTTTATATAGGTCGTCGGGGTACCAAGAGACCCAGTACTTC. It translates to CASSLYRSSGYQETQYF. The rearrangement links TRBV27 to TRBJ2-5; D may be TRBD2 (5 bases). The V end was cut by 1 base, the J end by 0 bases, with 15 bases between. The CDR3 loop spans 17 amino acids. CDR1 is MNHEY and CDR2 is SMNVEV in the germline V gene (reference sequence).

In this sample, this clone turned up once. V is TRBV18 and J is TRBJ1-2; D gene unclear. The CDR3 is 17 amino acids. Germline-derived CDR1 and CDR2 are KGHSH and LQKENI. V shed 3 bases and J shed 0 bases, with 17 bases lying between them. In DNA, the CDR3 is TGTGCCAGCTCACCTCGGTGGGGAGCGGAGCCTAACTATGGCTACACCTTC. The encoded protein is CASSPRWGAEPNYGYTF.

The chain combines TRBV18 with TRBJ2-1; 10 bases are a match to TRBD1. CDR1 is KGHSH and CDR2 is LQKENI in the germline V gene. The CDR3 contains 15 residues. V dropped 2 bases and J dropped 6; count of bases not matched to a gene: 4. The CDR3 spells CASSPRQGAFNEQFF. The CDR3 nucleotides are TGTGCCAGCTCACCAAGACAGGGGGCGTTCAATGAGCAGTTCTTC.

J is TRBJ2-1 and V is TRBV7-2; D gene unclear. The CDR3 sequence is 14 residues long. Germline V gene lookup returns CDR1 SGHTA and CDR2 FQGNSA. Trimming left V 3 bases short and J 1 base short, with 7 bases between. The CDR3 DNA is TGTGCCAGCAGCTTCTTCGGTTCCTACAATGAGCAGTTCTTC. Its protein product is CASSFFGSYNEQFF.

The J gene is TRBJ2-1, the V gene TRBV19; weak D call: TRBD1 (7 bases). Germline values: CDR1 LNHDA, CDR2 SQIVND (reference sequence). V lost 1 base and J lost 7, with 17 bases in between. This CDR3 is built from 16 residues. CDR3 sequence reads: CASSIAFRGVGNEQFF. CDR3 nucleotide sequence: TGTGCCAGTAGTATAGCGTTCAGGGGGGTAGGAAATGAGCAGTTCTTC.

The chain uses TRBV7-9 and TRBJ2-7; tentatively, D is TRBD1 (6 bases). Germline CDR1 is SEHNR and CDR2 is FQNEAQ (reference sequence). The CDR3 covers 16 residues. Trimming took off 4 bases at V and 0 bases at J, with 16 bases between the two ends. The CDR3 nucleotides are TGTGCCAGCAGCTCAAACCCAGGGGTTGGCTCCTACGAGCAGTACTTC. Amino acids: CASSSNPGVGSYEQYF. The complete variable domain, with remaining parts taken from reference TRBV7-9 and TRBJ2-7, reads DTGVSQNPRHKITKRGQNVTFRCDPISEHNRLYWYRQTLGQGPEFLTYFQNEAQLEKSRLLSDRFSAERPKGSFSTLEIQRTEQGDSAMYLCASSSNPGVGSYEQYFGPGTRLTVT.

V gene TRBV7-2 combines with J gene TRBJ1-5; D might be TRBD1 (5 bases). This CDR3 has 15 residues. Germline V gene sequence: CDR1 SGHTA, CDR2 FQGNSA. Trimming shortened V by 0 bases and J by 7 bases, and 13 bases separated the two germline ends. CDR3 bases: TGTGCCAGCAGCTTAGCGCGGGCAGGGAGGCAGCCCCAGCATTTT. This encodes CASSLARAGRQPQHF.

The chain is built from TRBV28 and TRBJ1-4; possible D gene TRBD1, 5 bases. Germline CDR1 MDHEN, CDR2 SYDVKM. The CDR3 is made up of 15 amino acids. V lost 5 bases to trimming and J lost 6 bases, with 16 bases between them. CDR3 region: CASSLSGGLHEKLFF. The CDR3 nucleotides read TGTGCCAGCAGTCTCTCGGGGGGGTTACATGAAAAACTGTTTTTT. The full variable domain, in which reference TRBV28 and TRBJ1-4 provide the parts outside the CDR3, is DVKVTQSSRYLVKRTGEKVFLECVQDMDHENMFWYRQDPGLGLRLIYFSYDVKMKEKGDIPEGYSVSREKKERFSLILESASTNQTSMYLCASSLSGGLHEKLFFGSGTQLSVL.

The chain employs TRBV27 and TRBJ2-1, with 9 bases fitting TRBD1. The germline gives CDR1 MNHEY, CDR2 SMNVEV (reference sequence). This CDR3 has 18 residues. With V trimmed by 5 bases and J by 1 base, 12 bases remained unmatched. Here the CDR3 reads CASSLNYGQGNSYNEQFF. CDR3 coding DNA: TGTGCCAGCAGTCTAAATTACGGACAGGGGAATTCCTACAATGAGCAGTTCTTC.

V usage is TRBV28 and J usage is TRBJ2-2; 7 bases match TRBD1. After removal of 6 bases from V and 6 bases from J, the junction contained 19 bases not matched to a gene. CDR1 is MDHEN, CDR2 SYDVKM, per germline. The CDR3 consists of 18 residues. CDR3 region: CASSFPTVNRGLPGELFF. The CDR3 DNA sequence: TGTGCCAGCAGCTTTCCCACCGTCAACAGGGGTCTACCCGGGGAGCTGTTTTTT.

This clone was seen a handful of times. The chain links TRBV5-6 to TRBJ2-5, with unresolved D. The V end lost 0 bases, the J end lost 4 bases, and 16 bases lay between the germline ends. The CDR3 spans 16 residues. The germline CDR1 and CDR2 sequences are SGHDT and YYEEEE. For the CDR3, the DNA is TGTGCCAGCAGCTTGGACCGTCCTTGGAGCGCAGAGACCCAGTACTTC. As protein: CASSLDRPWSAETQYF.

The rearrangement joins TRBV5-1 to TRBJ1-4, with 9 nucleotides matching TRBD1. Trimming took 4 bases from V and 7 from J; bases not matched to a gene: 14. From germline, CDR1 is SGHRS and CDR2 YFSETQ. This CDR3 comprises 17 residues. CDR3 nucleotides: TGCGCCAGCAGCCCGGGACAGGGCGGAAAGTCGGGTGAAAAACTGTTTTTT. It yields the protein CASSPGQGGKSGEKLFF.

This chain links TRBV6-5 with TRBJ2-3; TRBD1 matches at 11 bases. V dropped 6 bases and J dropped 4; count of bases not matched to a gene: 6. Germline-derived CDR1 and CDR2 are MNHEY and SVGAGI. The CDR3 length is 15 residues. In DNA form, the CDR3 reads TGTGCCAGCAGAGGGACAGGGGGAATAGCAGATACGCAGTATTTT. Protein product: CASRGTGGIADTQYF.

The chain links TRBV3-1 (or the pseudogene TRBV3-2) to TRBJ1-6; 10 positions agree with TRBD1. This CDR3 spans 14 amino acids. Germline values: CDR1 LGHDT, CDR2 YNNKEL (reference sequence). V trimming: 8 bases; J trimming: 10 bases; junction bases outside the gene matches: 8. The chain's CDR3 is CASGDRDRGSPLHF. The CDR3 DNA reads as TGTGCCAGCGGCGACCGGGACAGGGGCTCACCCCTCCACTTT.